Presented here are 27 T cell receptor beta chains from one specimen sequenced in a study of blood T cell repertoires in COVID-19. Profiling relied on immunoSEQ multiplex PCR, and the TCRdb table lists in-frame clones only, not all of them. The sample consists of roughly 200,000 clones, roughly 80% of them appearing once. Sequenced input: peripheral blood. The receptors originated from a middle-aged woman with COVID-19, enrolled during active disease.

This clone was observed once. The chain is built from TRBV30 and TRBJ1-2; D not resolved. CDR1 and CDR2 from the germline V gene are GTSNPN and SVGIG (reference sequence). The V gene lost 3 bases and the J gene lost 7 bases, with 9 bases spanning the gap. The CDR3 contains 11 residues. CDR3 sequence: CAWRRRGGYTF. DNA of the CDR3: TGTGCCTGGAGGCGCCGGGGTGGCTACACCTTC.

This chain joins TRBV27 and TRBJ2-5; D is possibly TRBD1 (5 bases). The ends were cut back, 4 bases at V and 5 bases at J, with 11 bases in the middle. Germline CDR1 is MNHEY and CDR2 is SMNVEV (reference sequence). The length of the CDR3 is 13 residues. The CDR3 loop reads CASSSTGRETQYF. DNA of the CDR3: TGTGCCAGCAGTTCAACAGGTCGTGAGACCCAGTACTTC.

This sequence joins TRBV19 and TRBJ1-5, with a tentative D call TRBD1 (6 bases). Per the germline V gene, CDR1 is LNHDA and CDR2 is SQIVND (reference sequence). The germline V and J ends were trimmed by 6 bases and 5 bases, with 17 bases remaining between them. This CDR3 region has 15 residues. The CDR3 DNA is TGTGCCAGTAGGGACAGACTAAGTTACTATCAGCCCCAGCATTTT. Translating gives CASRDRLSYYQPQHF. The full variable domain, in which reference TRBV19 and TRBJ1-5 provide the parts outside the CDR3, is DGGITQSPKYLFRKEGQNVTLSCEQNLNHDAMYWYRQDPGQGLRLIYYSQIVNDFQKGDIAEGYSVSREKKESFPLTVTSAQKNPTAFYLCASRDRLSYYQPQHFGDGTRLSIL.

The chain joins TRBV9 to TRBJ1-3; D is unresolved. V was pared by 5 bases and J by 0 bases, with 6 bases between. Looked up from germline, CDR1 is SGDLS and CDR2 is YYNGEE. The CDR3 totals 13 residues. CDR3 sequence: CASSTSSGNTIYF. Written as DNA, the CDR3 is TGTGCCAGCAGTACCAGCTCTGGAAACACCATATATTTT. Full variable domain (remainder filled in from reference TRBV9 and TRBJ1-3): DSGVTQTPKHLITATGQRVTLRCSPRSGDLSVYWYQQSLDQGLQFLIQYYNGEERAKGNILERFSAQQFPDLHSELNLSSLELGDSALYFCASSTSSGNTIYFGEGSWLTVV.

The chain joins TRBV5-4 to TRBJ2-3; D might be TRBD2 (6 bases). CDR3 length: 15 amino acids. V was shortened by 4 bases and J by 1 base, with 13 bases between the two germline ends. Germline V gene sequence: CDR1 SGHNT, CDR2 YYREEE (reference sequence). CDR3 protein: CASSPDPGGTDTQYF. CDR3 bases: TGTGCCAGCAGCCCCGACCCGGGGGGCACAGATACGCAGTATTTT.

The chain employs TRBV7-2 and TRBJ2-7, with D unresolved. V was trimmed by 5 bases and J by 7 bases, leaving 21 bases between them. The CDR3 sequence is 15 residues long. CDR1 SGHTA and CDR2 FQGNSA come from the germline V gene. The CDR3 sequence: CASSLRNRRVGEQYV. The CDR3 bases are TGTGCCAGCAGCCTTCGGAACCGCCGGGTCGGGGAGCAGTACGTC.

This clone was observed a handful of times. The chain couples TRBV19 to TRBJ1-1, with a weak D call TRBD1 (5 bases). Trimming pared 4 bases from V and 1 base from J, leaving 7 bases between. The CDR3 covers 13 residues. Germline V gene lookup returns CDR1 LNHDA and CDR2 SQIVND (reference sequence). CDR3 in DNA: TGTGCCAGTAGTAGACAGTCGAACACTGAAGCTTTCTTT. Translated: CASSRQSNTEAFF.

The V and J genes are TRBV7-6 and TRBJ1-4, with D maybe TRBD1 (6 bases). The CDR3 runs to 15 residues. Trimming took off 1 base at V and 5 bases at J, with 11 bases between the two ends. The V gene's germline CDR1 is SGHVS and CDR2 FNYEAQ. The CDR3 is CASSLGGTRNEKLFF. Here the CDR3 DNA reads TGTGCCAGCAGCTTAGGAGGGACAAGAAATGAAAAACTGTTTTTT.

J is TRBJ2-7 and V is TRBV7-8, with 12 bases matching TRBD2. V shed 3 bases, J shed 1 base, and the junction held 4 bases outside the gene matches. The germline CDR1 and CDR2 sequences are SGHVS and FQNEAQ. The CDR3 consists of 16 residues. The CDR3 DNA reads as TGTGCCAGCAGCTTGACGACTAGCGGGGGTTCCTACGAGCAGTACTTC. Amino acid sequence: CASSLTTSGGSYEQYF.

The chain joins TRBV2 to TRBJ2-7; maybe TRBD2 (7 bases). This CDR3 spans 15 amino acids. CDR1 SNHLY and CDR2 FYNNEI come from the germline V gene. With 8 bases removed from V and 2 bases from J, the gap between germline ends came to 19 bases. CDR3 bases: TGTGCCAGCCTTCCCTCGGGGGGCGTCGCCTACGAGCAGTACTTC. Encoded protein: CASLPSGGVAYEQYF.

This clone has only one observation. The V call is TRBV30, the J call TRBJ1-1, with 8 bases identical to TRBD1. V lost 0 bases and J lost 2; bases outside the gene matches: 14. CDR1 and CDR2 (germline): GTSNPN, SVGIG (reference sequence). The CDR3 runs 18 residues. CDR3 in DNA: TGTGCCTGGAGTGTACTTCTTAGGGCAGGGGGCAGTAACACTGAAGCTTTCTTT. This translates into CAWSVLLRAGGSNTEAFF.

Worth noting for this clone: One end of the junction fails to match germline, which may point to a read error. CDR3 in amino acids: CASSKTFRVQETQYF. CDR3 DNA sequence: TGTGCTAGCAGTAAGACTTTTCGGGTACAAGAGACCCAGTACTTC. This chain links TRBV7-7 with TRBJ2-5; D gene uncertain. This CDR3 contains 15 residues. The V gene's germline CDR1 is SSHAT and CDR2 FNYEAQ (reference sequence).

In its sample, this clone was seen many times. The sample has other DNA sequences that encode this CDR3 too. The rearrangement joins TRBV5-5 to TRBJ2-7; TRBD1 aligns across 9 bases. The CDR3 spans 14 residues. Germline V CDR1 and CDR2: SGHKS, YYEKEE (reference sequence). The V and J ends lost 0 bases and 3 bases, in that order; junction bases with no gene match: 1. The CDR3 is CASSLGQGVYEQYF. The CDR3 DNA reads TGTGCCAGCAGCTTGGGACAGGGGGTCTACGAGCAGTACTTC.

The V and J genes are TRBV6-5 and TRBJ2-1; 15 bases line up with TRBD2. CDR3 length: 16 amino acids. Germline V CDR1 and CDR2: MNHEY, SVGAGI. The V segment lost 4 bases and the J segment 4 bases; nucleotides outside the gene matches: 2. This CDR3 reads CASSLGTSGRYNEQFF. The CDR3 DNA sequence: TGTGCCAGCAGTTTGGGGACTAGCGGGAGGTACAATGAGCAGTTCTTC.

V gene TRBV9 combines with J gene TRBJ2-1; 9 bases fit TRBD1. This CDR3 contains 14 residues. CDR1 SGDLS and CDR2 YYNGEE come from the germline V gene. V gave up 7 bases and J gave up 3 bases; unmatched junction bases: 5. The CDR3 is CASGMDRGYNEQFF. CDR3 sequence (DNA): TGTGCCAGCGGAATGGACAGGGGCTACAATGAGCAGTTCTTC.

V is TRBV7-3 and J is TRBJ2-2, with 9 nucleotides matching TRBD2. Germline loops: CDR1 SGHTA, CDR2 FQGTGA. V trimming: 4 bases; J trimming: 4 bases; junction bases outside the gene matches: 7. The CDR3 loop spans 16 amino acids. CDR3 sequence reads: CASSSYSGGVTGELFF. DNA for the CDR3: TGTGCCAGCAGCTCATATAGCGGGGGCGTCACCGGGGAGCTGTTTTTT.

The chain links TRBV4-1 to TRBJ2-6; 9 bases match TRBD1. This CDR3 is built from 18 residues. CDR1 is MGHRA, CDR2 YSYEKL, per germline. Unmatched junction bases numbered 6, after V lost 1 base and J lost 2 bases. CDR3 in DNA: TGCGCCAGCAGCCAAGTTATTACAGGGGGCACTGGGGCCAACGTCCTGACTTTC. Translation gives CASSQVITGGTGANVLTF.

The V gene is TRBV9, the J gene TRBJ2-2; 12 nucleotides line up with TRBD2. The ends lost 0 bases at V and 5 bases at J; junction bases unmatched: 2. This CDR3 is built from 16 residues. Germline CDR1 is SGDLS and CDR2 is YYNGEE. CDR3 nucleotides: TGTGCCAGCAGCGTAGTAACTAGCGGGGGGACCGGGGAGCTGTTTTTT. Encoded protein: CASSVVTSGGTGELFF.

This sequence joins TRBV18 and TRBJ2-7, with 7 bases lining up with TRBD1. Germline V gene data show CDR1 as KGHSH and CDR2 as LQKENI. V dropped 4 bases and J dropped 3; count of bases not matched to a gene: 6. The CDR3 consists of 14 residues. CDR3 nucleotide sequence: TGTGCCAGCTCACGTCCCGGACAGGACTACGAGCAGTACTTC. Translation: CASSRPGQDYEQYF.

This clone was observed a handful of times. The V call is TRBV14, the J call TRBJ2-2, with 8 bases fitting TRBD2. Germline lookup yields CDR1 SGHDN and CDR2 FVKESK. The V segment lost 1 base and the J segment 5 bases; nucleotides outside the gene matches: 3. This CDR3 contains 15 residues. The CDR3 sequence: CASSQAGGGTGELFF. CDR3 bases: TGTGCCAGCAGCCAAGCGGGAGGGGGAACCGGGGAGCTGTTTTTT.

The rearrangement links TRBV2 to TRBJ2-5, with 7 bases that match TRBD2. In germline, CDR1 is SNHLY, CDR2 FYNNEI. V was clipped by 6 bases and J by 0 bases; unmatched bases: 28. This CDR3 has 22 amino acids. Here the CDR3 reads CASSIFTLLASTGEGDQETQYF. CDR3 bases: TGTGCCAGCAGCATATTTACCCTACTAGCGAGTACCGGGGAGGGAGACCAAGAGACCCAGTACTTC.

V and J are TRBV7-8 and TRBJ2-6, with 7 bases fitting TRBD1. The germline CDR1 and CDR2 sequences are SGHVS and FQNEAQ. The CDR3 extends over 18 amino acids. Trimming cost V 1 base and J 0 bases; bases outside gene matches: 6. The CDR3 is CASSLEDRRYSGANVLTF. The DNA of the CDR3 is TGTGCCAGCAGCTTAGAGGACAGGAGATACTCTGGGGCCAACGTCCTGACTTTC.

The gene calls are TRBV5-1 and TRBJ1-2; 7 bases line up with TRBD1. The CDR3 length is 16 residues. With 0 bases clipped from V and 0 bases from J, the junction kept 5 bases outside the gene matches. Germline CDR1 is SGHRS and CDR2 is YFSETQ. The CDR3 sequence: CASSLAEGTANYGYTF. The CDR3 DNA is TGCGCCAGCAGCTTGGCCGAGGGGACAGCTAACTATGGCTACACCTTC.

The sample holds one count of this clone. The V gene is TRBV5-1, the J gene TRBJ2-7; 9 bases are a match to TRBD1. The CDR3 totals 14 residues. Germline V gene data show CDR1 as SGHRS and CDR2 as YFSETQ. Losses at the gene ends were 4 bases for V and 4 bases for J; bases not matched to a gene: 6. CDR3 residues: CASSGTGGPYEQYF. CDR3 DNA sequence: TGCGCCAGCAGCGGAACAGGGGGCCCGTACGAGCAGTACTTC.

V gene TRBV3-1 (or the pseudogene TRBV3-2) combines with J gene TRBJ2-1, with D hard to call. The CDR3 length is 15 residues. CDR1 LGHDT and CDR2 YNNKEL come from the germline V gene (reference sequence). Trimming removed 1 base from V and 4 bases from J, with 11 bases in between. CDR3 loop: CASSQGYSGYNEQFF. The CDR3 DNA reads TGTGCCAGCAGCCAAGGGTACTCAGGTTACAATGAGCAGTTCTTC.

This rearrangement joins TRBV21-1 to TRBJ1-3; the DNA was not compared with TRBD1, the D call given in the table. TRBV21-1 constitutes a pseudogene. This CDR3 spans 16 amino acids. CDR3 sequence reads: CASSRDRRTSGNTIYF. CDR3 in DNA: TGTGCCAGCAGCAGGGACAGGCGTACCTCTGGAAACACCATATATTTT.

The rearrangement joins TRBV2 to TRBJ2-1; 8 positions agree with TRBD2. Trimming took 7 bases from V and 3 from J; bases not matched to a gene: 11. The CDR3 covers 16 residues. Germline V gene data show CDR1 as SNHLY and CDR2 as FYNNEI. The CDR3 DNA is TGTGCCAGCATCGGGGGGGGAGTACTAATCTACAATGAGCAGTTCTTC. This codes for CASIGGGVLIYNEQFF.